This entry lists 30 T cell receptor beta chains sequenced from one sample in a study of blood T cell repertoires in COVID-19. Profiling relied on immunoSEQ multiplex PCR, and the TCRdb table lists in-frame clones only, not all of them. The profile covers just over 650,000 clones, with around 89% appearing a single time and more than 0.25% taken by the ten largest. The sample was peripheral blood. The source of these receptors is a woman aged 18-30 years with acute or convalescent COVID-19.

This clone turned up a few times. The chain recombines TRBV6-4 with TRBJ1-1; D remains unclear. V was pared by 10 bases and J by 5 bases, with 11 bases between. The CDR3 has 11 amino acids. Germline V gene data show CDR1 as MRHNA and CDR2 as SNTAGT. The CDR3 here is CATSTRTEAFF. The CDR3 DNA sequence: TGTGCCACCAGCACGAGAACTGAAGCTTTCTTT.

This rearrangement joins TRBV7-2 to TRBJ2-4; D possibly corresponds to TRBD2 (6 bases). Germline V gene lookup returns CDR1 SGHTA and CDR2 FQGNSA. Deletions cut 1 base from V and 8 bases from J, with 24 bases between. The CDR3 covers 18 residues. CDR3 nucleotide sequence: TGTGCCAGCAGCTTAGTAGCTTTAGAGGTGGGGGGACGAGACATTCAGTACTTC. It codes for CASSLVALEVGGRDIQYF.

This clone was counted a few times. The V gene is TRBV27, the J gene TRBJ1-5; 10 bases are shared with TRBD1. Germline assignment: CDR1 MNHEY and CDR2 SMNVEV (reference sequence). Trimming at V came to 7 bases and at J to 7 bases, leaving 7 bases not matched to a gene. The CDR3 extends over 14 amino acids. CDR3 coding DNA: TGTGCCAGCACCCAGACAGGGGGCGGACAGCCCCAGCATTTT. This codes for CASTQTGGGQPQHF.

The V and J genes are TRBV12-3 or TRBV12-4 and TRBJ1-2, with D tentatively TRBD1 (6 bases). The CDR3 spans 13 residues. Deletions cut 3 bases from V and 2 bases from J, with 7 bases between. For the CDR3, the DNA is TGTGCCAGCAGTTTCGGGACAAACTATGGCTACACCTTC. Protein product: CASSFGTNYGYTF.

CDR3 loop: CAWSPGHPYVSNQPQHF. The DNA for the CDR3 is TGTGCCTGGAGCCCGGGACATCCGTACGTAAGCAATCAGCCCCAGCATTTT. The rearrangement joins TRBV30 to TRBJ1-5, with D possibly TRBD1 on 6 matching bases. The CDR3 runs to 17 residues. With 3 bases removed from V and 1 base from J, the gap between germline ends came to 19 bases. Germline V gene data show CDR1 as GTSNPN and CDR2 as SVGIG (reference sequence).

The rearrangement joins TRBV6-2 or TRBV6-3 to TRBJ1-5; D is unclear. The length of the CDR3 is 15 residues. Germline assignment: CDR1 MNHEY and CDR2 SVGEGT. The germline V and J ends were trimmed by 1 base and 0 bases, with 7 bases remaining between them. In nucleotides, the CDR3 is TGTGCCAGCAGTTACTGGCAGAATAGCAATCAGCCCCAGCATTTT. Translated, it gives CASSYWQNSNQPQHF.

This clone was recorded a few times. The chain has TRBV12-2 and TRBJ1-4. TRBV12-2 represents a pseudogene. The CDR3 is 16 residues long. CDR3 loop: CASRPWEFATNEKLFF. For the CDR3, the DNA is TGTGCAAGTCGCCCATGGGAGTTTGCAACTAATGAAAAACTGTTTTTT.

The genes are TRBV13 and TRBJ1-1; no clear D gene. Germline assignment: CDR1 PRHDT and CDR2 FYEKMQ (reference sequence). V lost 5 bases, J lost 1 base, and 8 bases lay in between. This CDR3 contains 13 residues. Here the CDR3 DNA reads TGTGCCAGCAGCCACCCAGGGAACACTGAAGCTTTCTTT. Its translation is CASSHPGNTEAFF.

This clone was seen only once. The chain employs TRBV7-9 and TRBJ1-2; D may be TRBD1 (6 bases). This CDR3 has 14 amino acids. Trimming cost V 4 bases and J 0 bases, with 9 bases left between them. Germline-derived CDR1 and CDR2 are SEHNR and FQNEAQ (reference sequence). The CDR3 coding sequence is TGTGCCAGCAGCTCTGCAGGGGCTAACTATGGCTACACCTTC. Encoded protein: CASSSAGANYGYTF.

This rearrangement joins TRBV6-2 or TRBV6-3 to TRBJ1-5; TRBD1 matches at 8 bases. CDR3 size: 17 residues. Per germline, CDR1 MNHEY and CDR2 SVGEGT. V dropped 2 bases and J dropped 5; count of bases not matched to a gene: 11. CDR3 in DNA: TGTGCCAGCAGTTACCGCCTCCAGACAGGGGCGGATCAGCCCCAGCATTTT. It encodes CASSYRLQTGADQPQHF.

V and J are TRBV5-1 and TRBJ1-2; weak D call: TRBD1 (6 bases). V lost 4 bases to trimming and J lost 12 bases, with 22 bases between them. The CDR3 covers 14 residues. In germline, CDR1 is SGHRS, CDR2 YFSETQ. The CDR3: CASSITGTSNKHTF. The DNA for the CDR3 is TGCGCCAGCAGCATCACCGGGACATCTAATAAACACACCTTC.

The V gene is TRBV29-1, the J gene TRBJ1-2; D might be TRBD1 (5 bases). Germline loops: CDR1 SQVTM, CDR2 ANQGSEA. Trimming pared 3 bases from V and 7 bases from J, leaving 9 bases between. The CDR3 is 11 residues long. CDR3 sequence (DNA): TGCAGCGTTGACAGGGTGGTTGGCTACACCTTC. Translating gives CSVDRVVGYTF. The variable domain in full, completed from reference TRBV29-1 and TRBJ1-2, reads SAVISQKPSRDICQRGTSLTIQCQVDSQVTMMFWYRQQPGQSLTLIATANQGSEATYESGFVIDKFPISRPNLTFSTLTVSNMSPEDSSIYLCSVDRVVGYTFGSGTRLTVV.

This clone was seen a few times. Additional DNA sequences in this sample encode the identical CDR3. This sequence joins TRBV6-5 and TRBJ2-7; the match to TRBD1 covers 10 bases. V shed 0 bases and J 3 bases; nucleotides not matched to a gene: 2. The CDR3 extends over 15 amino acids. Germline assignment: CDR1 MNHEY and CDR2 SVGAGI. CDR3 protein: CASSYSTGGFYEQYF. The CDR3 DNA sequence: TGTGCCAGCAGTTACTCGACAGGGGGCTTCTACGAGCAGTACTTC.

The J gene is TRBJ1-2, the V gene TRBV6-5, with D uncertain. V lost 11 bases and J 2 bases, leaving 9 bases between the germline ends. The CDR3 sequence is 11 residues long. The germline V gene has CDR1 MNHEY and CDR2 SVGAGI. CDR3 DNA sequence: TGTGCCGGGCAGTCAAACTATGGCTACACCTTC. Amino acids: CAGQSNYGYTF.

V and J are TRBV4-2 and TRBJ1-1; D call uncertain. The germline gives CDR1 LGHNA, CDR2 YNFKEQ. This CDR3 has 16 amino acids. V was shortened by 4 bases and J by 6 bases, with 21 bases between the two germline ends. The CDR3 sequence: CASSPESTAKRAEAFF. CDR3 nucleotide sequence: TGTGCCAGCAGCCCGGAATCGACTGCCAAGAGGGCTGAAGCTTTCTTT.

The gene calls are TRBV18 and TRBJ1-5; 7 positions agree with TRBD1. Germline CDR1 reads KGHSH; CDR2 reads LQKENI. V shed 3 bases, J shed 6 bases, and the junction held 5 bases outside the gene matches. The CDR3 extends over 14 amino acids. The CDR3 spells CASSPTTGSQPQHF. The DNA of the CDR3 is TGTGCCAGCTCACCTACGACAGGGTCTCAGCCCCAGCATTTT.

The V call is TRBV7-2, the J call TRBJ1-2; no definite D call. V was trimmed by 3 bases and J by 4 bases, leaving 9 bases between them. The CDR3 has 13 amino acids. Germline-derived CDR1 and CDR2 are SGHTA and FQGNSA. The CDR3 sequence is CASSLGGRYGYTF. CDR3 in DNA: TGTGCCAGCAGCTTGGGAGGGCGCTATGGCTACACCTTC.

V and J are TRBV12-5 and TRBJ1-3; possibly TRBD1 for D (5 bases). The CDR3 covers 17 residues. Germline V gene lookup returns CDR1 LGHNT and CDR2 FRNRAP. Deletions cut 2 bases from V and 0 bases from J, with 14 bases between. The CDR3: CASGLLRTPSSGNTIYF. The DNA of the CDR3 is TGTGCTAGTGGTTTGCTCCGGACACCGAGCTCTGGAAACACCATATATTTT.

V usage is TRBV3-1 (or the pseudogene TRBV3-2) and J usage is TRBJ1-2; a possible D gene is TRBD1 (6 bases). This CDR3 has 14 amino acids. Germline V lookup: CDR1 LGHDT, CDR2 YNNKEL (reference sequence). The V end lost 6 bases, the J end lost 3 bases, and 14 bases lay between the germline ends. Here the CDR3 reads CASRPNYRDYGYTF. The DNA for the CDR3 is TGTGCCAGCAGACCGAACTACAGGGACTATGGCTACACCTTC.

This chain connects TRBV7-9 to TRBJ1-1; 7 bases are shared with TRBD1. With V trimmed by 5 bases and J by 4 bases, 7 bases remained unmatched. The CDR3 is 14 amino acids. In germline, CDR1 is SEHNR, CDR2 FQNEAQ (reference sequence). The CDR3, as DNA: TGTGCCAGCAGCAAAGGGGGCGACGGCACTGAAGCTTTCTTT. It translates to CASSKGGDGTEAFF.

V usage is TRBV5-1 and J usage is TRBJ1-1; D not resolved. This CDR3 spans 15 amino acids. With 1 base removed from V and 1 base from J, the gap between germline ends came to 11 bases. The V gene's germline CDR1 is SGHRS and CDR2 YFSETQ. The CDR3 reads CASSLNRVPNTEAFF. CDR3 bases: TGCGCCAGCAGCTTGAATCGGGTCCCGAACACTGAAGCTTTCTTT.

This clone was counted between two and nine times. In DNA, the CDR3 is TGTGCCACCAGTGATTCGGGACAAATCTATGGCTACACCTTC. Protein product: CATSDSGQIYGYTF. This chain links TRBV24-1 with TRBJ1-2; possible D gene TRBD1, 6 bases. This CDR3 is 14 amino acids long. Trimming took off 2 bases at V and 4 bases at J, with 10 bases between the two ends. The V gene's germline CDR1 is KGHDR and CDR2 SFDVKD.

Points on this clone: The same CDR3 also results from other DNA sequences found in this sample. The chain combines TRBV30 with TRBJ2-3, with a weak D call TRBD2 (6 bases). Trimming took off 0 bases at V and 2 bases at J, with 9 bases between the two ends. Per germline, CDR1 GTSNPN and CDR2 SVGIG (reference sequence). This CDR3 has 14 amino acids. The CDR3 coding sequence is TGTGCCTGGAGTGTAGGAGGGGCCACAGATACGCAGTATTTT. Translated, it gives CAWSVGGATDTQYF. Complete variable domain (other parts from reference TRBV30 and TRBJ2-3): SQTIHQWPATLVQPVGSPLSLECTVEGTSNPNLYWYRQAAGRGLQLLFYSVGIGQISSEVPQNLSASRPQDRQFILSSKKLLLSDSGFYLCAWSVGGATDTQYFGPGTRLTVL.

As for this clone: This same CDR3 is encoded by further DNA sequences in the sample. The chain combines TRBV29-1 with TRBJ1-2; D not certain. This CDR3 spans 12 amino acids. Germline V gene lookup returns CDR1 SQVTM and CDR2 ANQGSEA. With 5 bases removed from V and 0 bases from J, the gap between germline ends came to 7 bases. The CDR3 coding sequence is TGCAGCGTTTACGGGGCTAACTATGGCTACACCTTC. It encodes CSVYGANYGYTF.

The V call is TRBV12-3 or TRBV12-4, the J call TRBJ2-3, with a possible D match to TRBD1 (5 bases). The CDR3 runs to 12 residues. The V and J ends lost 5 bases and 7 bases respectively, with 10 bases between them. CDR3 sequence: CASSQKGNTQYF. CDR3 coding DNA: TGTGCCAGCAGTCAAAAGGGGAATACGCAGTATTTT.

This clone appeared once. The V gene is TRBV30, the J gene TRBJ1-4; the D gene is possibly TRBD1 (5 bases). The V and J ends lost 3 bases and 0 bases respectively, with 8 bases between them. Germline V lookup: CDR1 GTSNPN, CDR2 SVGIG (reference sequence). The CDR3 totals 14 residues. The CDR3 spells CAWRRQTTNEKLFF. CDR3 DNA: TGTGCCTGGAGAAGACAGACAACTAATGAAAAACTGTTTTTT.

The chain has TRBV14 and TRBJ1-2; tentative D call: TRBD1 (6 bases). Germline assignment: CDR1 SGHDN and CDR2 FVKESK. The CDR3 consists of 14 residues. V was clipped by 4 bases and J by 7 bases, with 16 bases between them. The CDR3 DNA follows: TGTGCCAGCAGCCTAACGTTCAACAGGGCTGGCTACACCTTC. Translating it yields CASSLTFNRAGYTF.

This chain connects TRBV5-1 to TRBJ2-5, with 10 bases identical to TRBD2. Germline V lookup: CDR1 SGHRS, CDR2 YFSETQ. V lost 5 bases to trimming and J lost 2 bases; unmatched junction nucleotides: 6. CDR3 size: 15 residues. The CDR3 DNA is TGCGCCAGCAGATCTCTTAGCGGGGGGCAAGAGACCCAGTACTTC. It encodes CASRSLSGGQETQYF. The full variable domain, its missing parts supplied by reference TRBV5-1 and TRBJ2-5, is KAGVTQTPRYLIKTRGQQVTLSCSPISGHRSVSWYQQTPGQGLQFLFEYFSETQRNKGNFPGRFSGRQFSNSRSEMNVSTLELGDSALYLCASRSLSGGQETQYFGPGTRLLVL.

This chain joins TRBV2 and TRBJ1-1; tentative D call: TRBD1 (5 bases). V was trimmed by 6 bases and J by 1 base, leaving 21 bases between them. The CDR3 is 17 amino acids. Germline-derived CDR1 and CDR2 are SNHLY and FYNNEI. CDR3 nucleotides: TGTGCCAGCAGACCGGGACGGCGGGGATTCGGGAACACTGAAGCTTTCTTT. Its translation: CASRPGRRGFGNTEAFF.

Note on this clone: In the same sample, other DNA sequences code for this CDR3. The V gene is TRBV27, the J gene TRBJ1-6, with D perhaps matching TRBD1 (5 bases). The germline CDR1 and CDR2 sequences are MNHEY and SMNVEV (reference sequence). CDR3 length equals 14 residues. The germline V and J ends were trimmed by 3 bases and 9 bases, with 12 bases remaining between them. The DNA for the CDR3 is TGTGCCAGCAGTTTCGGTCAGGGAGGTTCACCCCTCCACTTT. Protein product: CASSFGQGGSPLHF.